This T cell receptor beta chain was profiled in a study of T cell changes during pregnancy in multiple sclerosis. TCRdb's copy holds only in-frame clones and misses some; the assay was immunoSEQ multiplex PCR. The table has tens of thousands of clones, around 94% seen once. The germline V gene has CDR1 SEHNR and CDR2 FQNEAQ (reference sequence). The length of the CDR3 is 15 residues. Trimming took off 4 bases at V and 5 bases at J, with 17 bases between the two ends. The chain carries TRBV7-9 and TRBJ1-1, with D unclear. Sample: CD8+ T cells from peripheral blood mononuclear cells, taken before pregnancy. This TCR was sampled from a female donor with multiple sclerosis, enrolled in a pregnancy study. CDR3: CASSSRGGIRTEAFF. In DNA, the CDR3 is TGTGCCAGCAGCTCACGAGGAGGGATTCGGACTGAAGCTTTCTTT.